A selection of T cell receptor beta chains follows, all from one sample in a study of blood T cell repertoires in COVID-19. Assay: immunoSEQ multiplex PCR; the TCRdb copy retains only in-frame clones and omits some. The sample has around 220,000 clones; 90% to 95% are singletons. The source material was PBMCs or T cells enriched from blood (not recorded which). All receptors come from a woman aged 18-29 years who had recovered from COVID-19. The conserved cysteine and the conserved F or W are not part of the CDR3 here. The order of the fields is J gene, V gene, CDR3 protein.

TRBJ1-2 TRBV5-1 ASSHETGVGPGIYGYT
TRBJ2-4 TRBV4-3 ASSQAPSGGAGIQY
TRBJ2-7 TRBV6-5 ASSSGGTNYEQY
TRBJ1-2 TRBV7-8 ASSPQSVVSGYT
TRBJ1-1 TRBV9 ASSVDGVNTEAF
TRBJ2-7 TRBV24-1 ATSDARGYEQY
TRBJ1-1 TRBV15 ATSRELGANTEAF
TRBJ2-3 TRBV5-1 ASSEAGLWTADTQY
TRBJ1-5 TRBV7-9 ASSPRGGGEQPQH
TRBJ2-7 TRBV7-9 ASSSTGDEQY
TRBJ2-5 TRBV21-1 ASSKVCGSPQETQY
TRBJ2-7 TRBV7-9 ASSTGTGTYEQY
TRBJ2-1 TRBV24-1 ATSDFRQGAVNEQF
TRBJ1-1 TRBV7-3 ASSLTMGVEAF
TRBJ2-7 TRBV4-3 ASSQGSGTDLDEQY
TRBJ2-3 TRBV6-5 ASRPGSAGTDTQY
TRBJ2-5 TRBV10-3 AISDQGALETQY
TRBJ2-1 TRBV19 ASSTTGGIANEQF
TRBJ1-2 TRBV3-1/TRBV3-2 ASSPLRDSRSGGYT
TRBJ1-2 TRBV7-2 ASSLTGAANYGYT
TRBJ2-2 TRBV5-1 ASSPRLAGDTGELF
TRBJ2-7 TRBV7-6 ASSASTGGVCEQY
TRBJ2-1 TRBV2 ASSDQREEDEQF
TRBJ2-1 TRBV9 ASSTLAGELEQF
TRBJ1-1 TRBV14 ASSQDRVNTEAF
TRBJ1-2 TRBV5-1 ASSRDRANYGYT
TRBJ1-4 TRBV6-5 ASALEQGPSEKLF
TRBJ2-1 TRBV7-6 ASSLGTGNEQF
TRBJ2-2 TRBV2 ASYPSGSAGELF
TRBJ1-5 TRBV19 ASDGGNQPQH
TRBJ2-4 TRBV25-1 ASSESVSQRTKNIQY
TRBJ1-5 TRBV6-5 ASSYVQGSNQPQH
TRBJ2-1 TRBV13 ASSLATGVEQF
TRBJ2-1 TRBV7-3 ASSRLAGVIDEQF
TRBJ1-5 TRBV19 ASSKSERTLGQPQH
TRBJ2-1 TRBV7-9 ASRPTGANNEQF
TRBJ1-5 TRBV11-2 ASSKHSGGTQH
TRBJ1-4 TRBV14 ASSQAPTLGGEKLF
TRBJ1-2 TRBV24-1 ATTRGSLTGGYT
TRBJ1-2 TRBV19 ASSIQGVRGYT
TRBJ1-1 TRBV5-1 ASSFRGDERAF
TRBJ1-6 TRBV19 ASGQAPNSPLH
TRBJ1-1 TRBV21-1 ASTKRGQTEAF
TRBJ1-3 TRBV2 ASSAGAVGTIY
TRBJ1-2 TRBV19 ASSIEYGPRGSI
TRBJ1-2 TRBV19 ASRRTGTDGYT
TRBJ2-3 TRBV13 ASSLLGLATSTDTQY
TRBJ2-2 TRBV10-3 AISDGQGGTGELF
TRBJ2-3 TRBV28 ASTEGVTDTQY